This TCR beta chain was identified in a study of spatial heterogeneity in lung cancer. Study as a whole: Beta-chain sequences consistently outnumbered alpha-chain sequences in detection.

TCRdb ran MiXCR on the 5' RACE reads and lists one entry per CDR3 protein. The sample has around 18,000 distinct CDR3 sequences; 9.6% are singletons. Germline V gene lookup returns CDR1 LGHDT and CDR2 YNNKEL (reference sequence). Trimming cost V 10 bases and J 5 bases; bases outside gene matches: 6. The length of the CDR3 is 13 residues. Study-level results: Intratumoral expanded alpha and beta TCR counts were found to track tumor mutation counts.

In its sample, this clonotype was seen many times. The antigen is unknown. This beta chain came through as a stray read in a library set up for alpha chains, and its size says little. Time point of the sample: sample taken at primary tumor resection. The receptor comes from a female donor with early-stage non-small cell lung cancer. The chain is built from TRBV3-1 and TRBJ2-1, with 9 bases fitting TRBD1. Sequencing was performed on lung tumor tissue, taken at surgery. This CDR3 reads CATNRGQNNEQFF. The CDR3 DNA follows: TGTGCCACAAACAGGGGGCAGAACAATGAGCAGTTCTTC.